This is a list of T cell receptor beta chains from one sample in a study of OX40 agonist ivuxolimab in advanced cancers. TCRdb's table, derived via immunoSEQ multiplex PCR, lists solely in-frame clones and lacks some. The sample gives roughly 45,000 clones, 85% of which show up once; 20% is in the top ten. This material consisted of CD4+ or CD8+ T cells sorted from blood, taken in a trial of the OX40 agonist ivuxolimab. All receptors come from an adult with an advanced solid tumor such as melanoma, head and neck, liver or kidney cancer. The CDR3 runs from the conserved cysteine through the conserved F or W. The order of the fields is D gene, clone size, J gene, V gene, CDR3 DNA, CDR3 protein. D genes are given only for firm matches. The size field is filled for only some rows; it gives once, few, many or a size class.

>TRBD2|once|TRBJ2-3|TRBV11-2
TGTGCCAGCAGCCTGACTAGCGGGGTAGATACGCAGTATTTT
CASSLTSGVDTQYF
>NA|NA|TRBJ2-2|TRBV2
TGTGCCAGCACTCCCGGAGGCTTCGCGAACACCGGGGAGCTGTTTTTT
CASTPGGFANTGELFF
>NA|NA|TRBJ2-3|TRBV7-8
TGTGCCAGCAGCTCCGGGGGCCAGACTCGGGGCACAGATACGCAGTATTTT
CASSSGGQTRGTDTQYF
>NA|once|TRBJ1-4|TRBV28
TGTGCCAGCAGCCCGGGATGGGAAAAACTGTTTTTT
CASSPGWEKLFF
>TRBD1|once|TRBJ1-1|TRBV19
TGTGCCAGTAGTCCGACGGGACAGGGGAGAATGAACACTGAAGCTTTCTTT
CASSPTGQGRMNTEAFF
>NA|NA|TRBJ1-1|TRBV4-3
TGCGCCAGCAGCCAAGTGGGGGGGAACACTGAAGCTTTCTTT
CASSQVGGNTEAFF
>NA|NA|TRBJ1-1|TRBV5-6
TGTGCCAGCAGCTTGGGCGGACCGAACACTGAAGCTTTCTTT
CASSLGGPNTEAFF
>NA|NA|TRBJ1-1|TRBV28
TGTGCCAGCAGTTTGGGGGGAGGCCTCACTGAAGCTTTCTTT
CASSLGGGLTEAFF
>TRBD1|NA|TRBJ2-1|TRBV9
TGTGCCAGCGAGACAGGGCGGGACAATGAGCAGTTCTTC
CASETGRDNEQFF
>NA|NA|TRBJ2-7|TRBV2
TGTGCCAGCAGTGAAGGTTTTCAGGGAATCCACGAGCAGTACTTC
CASSEGFQGIHEQYF
>NA|NA|TRBJ2-7|TRBV6-5
TGTGCCACCTTCGGGACAAACTACGAGCAGTACTTC
CATFGTNYEQYF
>NA|once|TRBJ2-1|TRBV14
TGTGCCAGCAGCCACCGGTACAATGAGCAGTTCTTC
CASSHRYNEQFF
>NA|few|TRBJ2-2|TRBV6-5
TGTGCCAGCATGGTGGGGCAGAGCGGGGAGCTGTTTTTT
CASMVGQSGELFF
>NA|few|TRBJ2-1|TRBV7-6
TGTGCCAGCAGCCCTGTCCGTGCTGAGCAGTTCTTC
CASSPVRAEQFF
>NA|NA|TRBJ1-2|TRBV15
TGTGCCACCAGCGGACGGTTTGGGGCATATCACTATGGCTACACCTTC
CATSGRFGAYHYGYTF
>NA|NA|TRBJ2-1|TRBV29-1
TGCAGCGTTGAGGACAAGGGGGGAGAGCAGTTCTTC
CSVEDKGGEQFF
>NA|many|TRBJ2-7|TRBV14
TGTGCCAGCAGCCCCCGGGACCGCTACGAGCAGTACTTC
CASSPRDRYEQYF
>TRBD2|NA|TRBJ2-1|TRBV28
TGTGCCAGCAGTTGGGAGGGGAGCTCCTACAATGAGCAGTTCTTC
CASSWEGSSYNEQFF
>NA|few|TRBJ2-7|TRBV7-9
TGTGCCAGCAGCTTAGGATCGTTCGAGCAGTACTTC
CASSLGSFEQYF
>TRBD1|NA|TRBJ1-2|TRBV11-1
TGTGCCAGCAGCGCAAGACCACAGGGGAGCTATGGCTACACCTTC
CASSARPQGSYGYTF
>NA|NA|TRBJ1-2|TRBV7-8
TGTGCCAGCAGCCTGGACAGCTATGGCTACACCTTC
CASSLDSYGYTF
>NA|NA|TRBJ2-1|TRBV28
TGTGCCAGCAGCCTAGGGGGGGCGAATGAGCAGTTCTTC
CASSLGGANEQFF
>NA|NA|TRBJ2-5|TRBV5-1
TGCGCCAGCAGCTTGGAGGGATTATTTGGGGAGAAAGAGACCCAGTACTTC
CASSLEGLFGEKETQYF
>NA|NA|TRBJ2-7|TRBV2
TGTGCCAGCAGTGGATACAGTTCCCAATACGAGCAGTACTTC
CASSGYSSQYEQYF
>NA|once|TRBJ2-5|TRBV28
TGTGCCAGCAGTTTAAGATCGGACCCGGGGGCGACCCAGTACTTC
CASSLRSDPGATQYF
>TRBD1|NA|TRBJ1-4|TRBV5-1
TGCGCCAGCAGCGGCGGGACAGCAACTAATGAAAAACTGTTTTTT
CASSGGTATNEKLFF
>NA|NA|TRBJ1-5|TRBV6-6
TGTGCCAGCGCGACAGGTAATAATCAGCCCCAGCATTTT
CASATGNNQPQHF
>NA|once|TRBJ1-1|TRBV5-1
TGCGCCAGCAGCGTACAGATGTCGGGGGCAAACACTGAAGCTTTCTTT
CASSVQMSGANTEAFF
>NA|NA|TRBJ1-2|TRBV5-8
TGTGCCAGCAGCTTAAGTGCTTGGCAGGGAGGGCTCTTATATGGCTACACCTTC
CASSLSAWQGGLLYGYTF